The TCR beta chain described here comes from a study of T cell changes during pregnancy in multiple sclerosis (dated by TCRdb to the late 2010s). As for the study more broadly: Changes in the T cell repertoire over the course of pregnancy were examined in this study in women with multiple sclerosis.

Preparation of the library involved the immunoSEQ multiplex PCR assay. TCRdb retrieved this table from immuneACCESS and kept in-frame rearrangements only. Not all clones are present; in checked studies, unresolved V genes account for under half, and no reason is known for the remainder. The sample yields tens of thousands of clones; approximately 90% were counted once. Roughly 1.7% of the sample lies in the top ten. At the junction V is shortened by 7 bases and J by 0 bases, with 16 bases in between. CDR1 and CDR2 are read off the germline V gene as MDHEN and SYDVKM. The CDR3 numbers 16 residues from cysteine through phenylalanine. CDR3 DNA is the only sequence kept; it has 48 bases, read in frame from the first base. This clone was recorded only once. What antigen it recognizes has not been identified. Per-base quality was not reported, and no clone a single base away is much larger than it.

This sequence uses TRBV28 and TRBJ1-5, and perhaps TRBD1 as D gene, on 6 matching bases. The clonotype was recovered from a female donor in good health, enrolled as a control in a pregnancy study. The source was peripheral blood, collected in the first trimester of pregnancy. The sequence in DNA is TGTGCCAGCAATATCCGGGACACCTATAGCAATCAGCCCCAGCATTTT. Its protein is CASNIRDTYSNQPQHF.